The 16 T cell receptor beta chains below were found in one sample sequenced in a study of shared clonotypes between healthy human individuals. The data were produced by immunoSEQ multiplex PCR, yet TCRdb's version contains in-frame clones alone and is incomplete. This table has fewer than 2.5 million clones, approximately 93% appearing once. What was sequenced was naive CD4+ T cells from PBMCs. The subset denotes: CD45RA+ positively selected. These receptors all stem from a young man in good health. Some clones in this sample may be carry-over from other donors' samples.

Concerning this clone itself: Other nucleotide sequences from this sample produce the same CDR3. The chain combines TRBV7-2 with TRBJ2-5; TRBD2 might be the D (6 bases). The ends were cut back, 6 bases at V and 5 bases at J, with 10 bases in the middle. The CDR3 length is 12 residues. Looked up from germline, CDR1 is SGHTA and CDR2 is FQGNSA. The DNA of the CDR3 is TGTGCCAGCAGTGAGGGGAGGGAGACCCAGTACTTC. Protein: CASSEGRETQYF. Filled out from reference TRBV7-2 and TRBJ2-5, the complete variable domain reads GAGVSQSPSNKVTEKGKDVELRCDPISGHTALYWYRQSLGQGLEFLIYFQGNSAPDKSGLPSDRFSAERTGGSVSTLTIQRTQQEDSAVYLCASSEGRETQYFGPGTRLLVL.

The CDR3 DNA sequence: TGTGCCAGCAGCCTCTCCGCCGGGGAGCTGTTTTTT. This translates into CASSLSAGELFF. The chain links TRBV11-1 to TRBJ2-2; D is uncertain. The germline gives CDR1 SGHAT, CDR2 FQDESV (reference sequence). Trimming cost V 5 bases and J 6 bases, with 7 bases left between them. This CDR3 contains 12 residues. The full variable domain, its missing parts supplied by reference TRBV11-1 and TRBJ2-2, is EAEVAQSPRYKITEKSQAVAFWCDPISGHATLYWYRQILGQGPELLVQFQDESVVDDSQLPKDRFSAERLKGVDSTLKIQPAELGDSAMYLCASSLSAGELFFGEGSRLTVL.

This chain joins TRBV4-1 and TRBJ1-3, with D maybe TRBD1 (6 bases). CDR1 is MGHRA, CDR2 YSYEKL, per germline. V was trimmed by 4 bases and J by 0 bases, leaving 13 bases between them. The CDR3 has 16 residues. CDR3 region: CASSRGGAFSGNTIYF. CDR3 nucleotides: TGCGCCAGCAGCCGAGGGGGGGCATTCTCTGGAAACACCATATATTTT.

The chain joins TRBV30 to TRBJ2-1; a weak D match, TRBD2 (5 bases). Germline V gene data show CDR1 as GTSNPN and CDR2 as SVGIG (reference sequence). CDR3 size: 13 residues. V gave up 5 bases and J gave up 4 bases, with 12 bases separating them. CDR3 bases: TGTGCCTGGGAGAGCGGCTTATACAATGAGCAGTTCTTC. Translating gives CAWESGLYNEQFF.

This clone has a single count. The chain recombines TRBV5-1 with TRBJ1-2; 7 nucleotides agree with TRBD1. This CDR3 region has 13 residues. Germline V lookup: CDR1 SGHRS, CDR2 YFSETQ. V shed 4 bases, J shed 7 bases, and the junction held 7 bases outside the gene matches. The CDR3 DNA reads as TGCGCCAGCAGCCTGGACAGGCTTTTTGGCTACACCTTC. Residues: CASSLDRLFGYTF. Full variable domain (outside the CDR3, taken from reference TRBV5-1 and TRBJ1-2): KAGVTQTPRYLIKTRGQQVTLSCSPISGHRSVSWYQQTPGQGLQFLFEYFSETQRNKGNFPGRFSGRQFSNSRSEMNVSTLELGDSALYLCASSLDRLFGYTFGSGTRLTVV.

A note on this clone: The sample has other DNA sequences that encode this CDR3 too. The CDR3 bases are TGTGCCAGCAGCGACAGGGGGCGGGAGACCCAGTACTTC. Amino acid sequence: CASSDRGRETQYF. The chain employs TRBV6-6 and TRBJ2-5; TRBD1 aligns across 10 bases. The CDR3 is made up of 13 amino acids. J was trimmed by 5 bases and V by 6 bases; bases with no gene match: 3. The germline CDR1 and CDR2 sequences are MNHNY and SVGAGI (reference sequence).

This chain links TRBV28 with TRBJ2-5; 7 bases fit TRBD2. V lost 5 bases to trimming and J lost 3 bases; unmatched junction nucleotides: 12. The CDR3 loop spans 16 amino acids. Germline V gene lookup returns CDR1 MDHEN and CDR2 SYDVKM. The CDR3 loop reads CASSRGPGLLEETQYF. The CDR3 DNA follows: TGTGCCAGCAGTCGTGGCCCGGGACTACTAGAAGAGACCCAGTACTTC.

The chain combines TRBV29-1 with TRBJ1-1, with a possible D match to TRBD1 (5 bases). Between the trimmed V and J ends, which lost 7 bases and 3 bases, there was a span of 18 bases. CDR3 size: 14 residues. Germline V gene sequence: CDR1 SQVTM, CDR2 ANQGSEA. The CDR3 reads CSAQDKVRDTEAFF. For the CDR3, the DNA is TGCAGCGCCCAGGACAAGGTTCGGGACACTGAAGCTTTCTTT.

The chain has TRBV5-6 and TRBJ2-3; 8 bases align to TRBD1. V dropped 2 bases and J dropped 6; count of bases not matched to a gene: 8. This CDR3 region has 15 residues. Germline values: CDR1 SGHDT, CDR2 YYEEEE. The CDR3 DNA reads as TGTGCCAGCAGCTTATTGGGACAGGATTTGGATACGCAGTATTTT. Translation: CASSLLGQDLDTQYF.

V gene TRBV27 combines with J gene TRBJ1-5; 7 nucleotides agree with TRBD1. The V and J ends lost 6 bases and 5 bases, in that order; junction bases with no gene match: 10. The CDR3 loop spans 15 amino acids. Germline CDR1 and CDR2: MNHEY and SMNVEV (reference sequence). In DNA form, the CDR3 reads TGTGCCAGCAGCCTGGTGGGGGACAGAGATCAGCCCCAGCATTTT. The encoded protein is CASSLVGDRDQPQHF.

This chain uses TRBV29-1 with TRBJ1-3; no clear D gene. The germline gives CDR1 SQVTM, CDR2 ANQGSEA. CDR3 size: 14 residues. V was trimmed by 6 bases and J by 4 bases, leaving 16 bases between them. CDR3 amino acids: CSVLTGGIGNTIYF. CDR3 nucleotide sequence: TGCAGCGTCCTGACGGGAGGGATAGGAAACACCATATATTTT.

This chain links TRBV21-1 with TRBJ2-7; the table gives TRBD1 as D, unverified against the DNA. TRBV21-1 is marked as a pseudogene. There are 14 residues in the CDR3. The CDR3 DNA sequence: TGTGCCAGCAGCAGAAGACAGGAAACCTACGAGCAGTACTTC. Encoded protein: CASSRRQETYEQYF.

This clone was seen only once. The chain carries TRBV6-1 and TRBJ2-7, with 9 positions matching TRBD1. V was pared by 5 bases and J by 4 bases, with 3 bases of the junction left unmatched. Germline V gene data show CDR1 as MNHNS and CDR2 as SASEGT. There are 13 residues in the CDR3. CDR3 sequence: CASSKQGAYEQYF. CDR3 sequence (DNA): TGTGCCAGCAGTAAACAGGGGGCTTACGAGCAGTACTTC.

The chain employs TRBV29-1 and TRBJ1-1, with TRBD1 as a possible D gene (6 bases). V lost 6 bases to trimming and J lost 4 bases, with 9 bases between them. The CDR3 extends over 11 amino acids. CDR1 and CDR2 (germline): SQVTM, ANQGSEA. The chain's CDR3 is CSVGDTTEAFF. CDR3 nucleotides: TGCAGCGTCGGGGACACCACTGAAGCTTTCTTT.

Notes on this clone: Other nucleotide sequences from this sample produce the same CDR3. The CDR3 nucleotides are TGTGCCAGCAGGCCCAGCAATCAGCCCCAGCATTTT. This codes for CASRPSNQPQHF. The chain couples TRBV6-5 to TRBJ1-5; D is uncertain. In germline, CDR1 is MNHEY, CDR2 SVGAGI. The CDR3 runs 12 residues. Trimming removed 6 bases from V and 1 base from J, with 4 bases in between.

This clone appeared once. The chain joins TRBV5-4 to TRBJ1-5; no clear D. Per germline, CDR1 SGHNT and CDR2 YYREEE (reference sequence). V lost 1 base and J 3 bases, leaving 5 bases between the germline ends. The CDR3 extends over 13 amino acids. Written as DNA, the CDR3 is TGTGCCAGCAGCTTGTACCCCAATCAGCCCCAGCATTTT. Its translation: CASSLYPNQPQHF.